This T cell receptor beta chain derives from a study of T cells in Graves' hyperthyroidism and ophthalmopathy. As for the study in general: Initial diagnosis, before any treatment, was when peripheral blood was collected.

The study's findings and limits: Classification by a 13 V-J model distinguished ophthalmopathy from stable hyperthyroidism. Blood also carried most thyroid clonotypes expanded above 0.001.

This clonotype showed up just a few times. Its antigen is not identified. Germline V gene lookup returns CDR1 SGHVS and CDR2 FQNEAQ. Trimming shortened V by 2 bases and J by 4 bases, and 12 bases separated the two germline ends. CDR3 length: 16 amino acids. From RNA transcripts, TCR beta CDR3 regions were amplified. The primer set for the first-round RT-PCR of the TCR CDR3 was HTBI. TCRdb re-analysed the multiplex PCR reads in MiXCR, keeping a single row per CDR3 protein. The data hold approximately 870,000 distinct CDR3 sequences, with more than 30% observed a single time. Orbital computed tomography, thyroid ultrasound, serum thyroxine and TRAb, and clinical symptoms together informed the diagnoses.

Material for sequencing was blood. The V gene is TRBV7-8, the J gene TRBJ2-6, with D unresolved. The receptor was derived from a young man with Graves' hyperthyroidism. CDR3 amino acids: CASSLKPGVGANVLTF. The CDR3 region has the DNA TGTGCCAGCAGCTTAAAGCCCGGTGTCGGGGCCAACGTCCTGACTTTC.